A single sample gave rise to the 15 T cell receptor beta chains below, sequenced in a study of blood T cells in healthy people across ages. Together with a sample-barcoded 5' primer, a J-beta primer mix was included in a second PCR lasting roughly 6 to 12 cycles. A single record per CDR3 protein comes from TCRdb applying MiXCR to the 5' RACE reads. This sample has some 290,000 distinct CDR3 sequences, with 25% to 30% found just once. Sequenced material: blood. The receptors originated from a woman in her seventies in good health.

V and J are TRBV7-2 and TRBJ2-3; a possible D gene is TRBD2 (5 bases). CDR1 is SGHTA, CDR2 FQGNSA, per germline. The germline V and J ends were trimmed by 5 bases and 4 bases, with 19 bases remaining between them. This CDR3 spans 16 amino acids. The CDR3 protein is CASSPARTRKSDTQYF. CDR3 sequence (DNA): TGTGCCAGCAGCCCCGCCCGGACTCGGAAGTCAGATACGCAGTATTTT.

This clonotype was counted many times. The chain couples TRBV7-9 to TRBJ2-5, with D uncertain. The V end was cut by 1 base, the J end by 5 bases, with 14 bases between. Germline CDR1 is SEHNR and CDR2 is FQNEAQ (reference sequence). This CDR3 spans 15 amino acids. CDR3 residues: CASSLDGHATETQYF. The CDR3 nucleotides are TGTGCCAGCAGCTTAGACGGGCACGCAACGGAGACCCAGTACTTC.

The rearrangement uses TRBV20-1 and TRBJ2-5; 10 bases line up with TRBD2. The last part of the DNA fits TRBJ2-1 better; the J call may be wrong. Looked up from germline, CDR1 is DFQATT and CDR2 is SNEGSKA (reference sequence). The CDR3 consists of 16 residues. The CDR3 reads CSARDRAAGGWNEQFF. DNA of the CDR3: TGCAGTGCTAGAGACCGAGCAGCGGGAGGGTGGAATGAGCAGTTCTTC.

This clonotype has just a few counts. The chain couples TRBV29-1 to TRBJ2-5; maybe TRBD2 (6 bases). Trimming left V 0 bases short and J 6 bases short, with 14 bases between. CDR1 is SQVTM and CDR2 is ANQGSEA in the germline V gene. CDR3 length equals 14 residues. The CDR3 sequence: CSVEDLEGSQTQYF. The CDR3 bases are TGCAGCGTTGAAGATCTGGAGGGCAGTCAGACCCAGTACTTC.

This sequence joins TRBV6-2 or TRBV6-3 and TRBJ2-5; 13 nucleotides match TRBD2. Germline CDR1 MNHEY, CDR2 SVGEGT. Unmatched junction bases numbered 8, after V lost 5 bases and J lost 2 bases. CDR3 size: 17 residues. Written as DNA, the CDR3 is TGTGCCAGCAGTCCAGGGTGGACTAGCGGGAGTCAAGAGACCCAGTACTTC. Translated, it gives CASSPGWTSGSQETQYF.

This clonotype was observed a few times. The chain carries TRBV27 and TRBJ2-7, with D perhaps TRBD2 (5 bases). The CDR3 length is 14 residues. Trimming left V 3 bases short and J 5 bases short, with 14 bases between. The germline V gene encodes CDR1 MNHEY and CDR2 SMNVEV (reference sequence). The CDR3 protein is CASSLLRARNEQYF. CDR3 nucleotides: TGTGCCAGCAGTTTGCTGAGGGCAAGAAACGAGCAGTACTTC.

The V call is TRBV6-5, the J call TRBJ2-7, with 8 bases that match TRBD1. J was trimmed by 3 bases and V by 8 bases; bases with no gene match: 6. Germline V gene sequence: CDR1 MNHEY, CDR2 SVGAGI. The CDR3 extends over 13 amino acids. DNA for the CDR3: TGTGCCAGCCTTGACAGGGGAAACTACGAGCAGTACTTC. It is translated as CASLDRGNYEQYF.

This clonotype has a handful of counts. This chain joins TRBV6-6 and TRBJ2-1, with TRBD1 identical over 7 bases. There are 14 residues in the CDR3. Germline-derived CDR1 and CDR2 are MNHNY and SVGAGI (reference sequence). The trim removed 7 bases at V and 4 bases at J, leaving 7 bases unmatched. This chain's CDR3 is CASILGDRYNEQFF. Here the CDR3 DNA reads TGTGCCAGCATTCTGGGGGACAGATACAATGAGCAGTTCTTC.

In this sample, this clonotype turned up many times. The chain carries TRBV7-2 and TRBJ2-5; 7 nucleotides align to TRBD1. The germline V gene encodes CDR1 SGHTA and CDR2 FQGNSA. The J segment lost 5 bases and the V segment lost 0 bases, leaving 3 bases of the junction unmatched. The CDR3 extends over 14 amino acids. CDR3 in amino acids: CASSLAGGSETQYF. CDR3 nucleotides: TGTGCCAGCAGCTTAGCAGGGGGCAGTGAGACCCAGTACTTC.

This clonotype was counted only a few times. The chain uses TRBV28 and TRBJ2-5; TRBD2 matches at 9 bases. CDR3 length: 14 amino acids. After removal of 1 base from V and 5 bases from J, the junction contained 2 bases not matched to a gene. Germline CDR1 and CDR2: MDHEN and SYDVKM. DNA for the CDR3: TGTGCCAGCAGTTTATACGGACTAGCGGAGACCCAGTACTTC. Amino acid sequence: CASSLYGLAETQYF. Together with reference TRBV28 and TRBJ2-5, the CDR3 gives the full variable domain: DVKVTQSSRYLVKRTGEKVFLECVQDMDHENMFWYRQDPGLGLRLIYFSYDVKMKEKGDIPEGYSVSREKKERFSLILESASTNQTSMYLCASSLYGLAETQYFGPGTRLLVL.

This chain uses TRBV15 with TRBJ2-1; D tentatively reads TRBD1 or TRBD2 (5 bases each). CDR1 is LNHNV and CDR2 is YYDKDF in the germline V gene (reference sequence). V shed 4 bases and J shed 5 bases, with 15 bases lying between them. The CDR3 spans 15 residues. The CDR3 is CATSMLRDQHNEQFF. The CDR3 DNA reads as TGTGCCACCAGCATGCTCCGGGACCAGCACAATGAGCAGTTCTTC. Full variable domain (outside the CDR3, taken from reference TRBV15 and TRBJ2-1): DAMVIQNPRYQVTQFGKPVTLSCSQTLNHNVMYWYQQKSSQAPKLLFHYYDKDFNNEADTPDNFQSRRPNTSFCFLDIRSPGLGDTAMYLCATSMLRDQHNEQFFGPGTRLTVL.

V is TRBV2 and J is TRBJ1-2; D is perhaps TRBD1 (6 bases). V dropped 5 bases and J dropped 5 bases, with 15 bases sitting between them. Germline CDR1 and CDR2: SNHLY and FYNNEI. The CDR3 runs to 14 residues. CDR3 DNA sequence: TGTGCCAGCAGTTTAAAAGGGGGGGAGTATGGCTACACCTTC. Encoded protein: CASSLKGGEYGYTF. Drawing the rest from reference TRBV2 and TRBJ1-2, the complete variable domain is EPEVTQTPSHQVTQMGQEVILRCVPISNHLYFYWYRQILGQKVEFLVSFYNNEISEKSEIFDDQFSVERPDGSNFTLKIRSTKLEDSAMYFCASSLKGGEYGYTFGSGTRLTVV.

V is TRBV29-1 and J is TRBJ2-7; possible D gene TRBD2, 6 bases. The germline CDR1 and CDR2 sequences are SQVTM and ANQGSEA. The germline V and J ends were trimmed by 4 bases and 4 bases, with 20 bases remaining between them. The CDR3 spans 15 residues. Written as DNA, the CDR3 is TGCAGCGTTGTCCACGGGACGGGGGTCCCTTACGAGCAGTACTTC. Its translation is CSVVHGTGVPYEQYF.

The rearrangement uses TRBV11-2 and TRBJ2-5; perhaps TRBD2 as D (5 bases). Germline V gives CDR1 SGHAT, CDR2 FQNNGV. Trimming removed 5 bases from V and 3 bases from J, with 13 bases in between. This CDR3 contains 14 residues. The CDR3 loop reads CASSPSWGEETQYF. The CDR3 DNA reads TGTGCCAGCAGCCCAAGTTGGGGAGAAGAGACCCAGTACTTC.

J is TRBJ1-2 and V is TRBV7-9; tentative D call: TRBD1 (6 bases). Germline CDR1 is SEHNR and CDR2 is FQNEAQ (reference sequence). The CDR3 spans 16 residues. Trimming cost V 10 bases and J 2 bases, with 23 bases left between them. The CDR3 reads CATLRDSGQSNYGYTF. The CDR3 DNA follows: TGTGCCACGCTGAGGGACTCCGGACAGTCCAACTATGGCTACACCTTC.